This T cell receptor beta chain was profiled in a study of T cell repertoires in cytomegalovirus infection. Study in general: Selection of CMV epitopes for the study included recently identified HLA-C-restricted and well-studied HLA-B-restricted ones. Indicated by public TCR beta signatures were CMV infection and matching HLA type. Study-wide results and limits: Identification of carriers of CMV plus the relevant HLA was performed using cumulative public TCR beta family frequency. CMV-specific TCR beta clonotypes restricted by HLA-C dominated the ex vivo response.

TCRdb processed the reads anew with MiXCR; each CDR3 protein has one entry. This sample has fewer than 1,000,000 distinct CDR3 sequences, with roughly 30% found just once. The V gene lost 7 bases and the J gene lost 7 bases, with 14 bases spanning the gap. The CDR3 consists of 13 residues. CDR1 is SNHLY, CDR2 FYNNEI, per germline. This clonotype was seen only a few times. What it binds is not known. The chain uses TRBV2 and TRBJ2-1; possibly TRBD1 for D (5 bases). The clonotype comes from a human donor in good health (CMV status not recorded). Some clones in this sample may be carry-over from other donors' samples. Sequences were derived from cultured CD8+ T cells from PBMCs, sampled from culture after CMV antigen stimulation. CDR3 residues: CASKLVPGNEQFF. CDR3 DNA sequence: TGTGCCAGCAAACTGGTCCCAGGGAATGAGCAGTTCTTC.